Listed here is a single TCR beta chain. Trimming took 2 bases from V and 0 from J, leaving 13 bases between them. In germline, CDR1 is LGHDT, CDR2 YNNKEL (reference sequence). This CDR3 is built from 16 residues. This sample is drawn from a study of blood T cell repertoires in COVID-19. Assay used: immunoSEQ multiplex PCR; TCRdb lists only in-frame clones, some missing. In the table there are roughly 160,000 clones, approximately 91% of which are singletons. The TCR sequence derives from a man younger than 35 with acute or convalescent COVID-19. The sequencing sample was made of peripheral blood. This sequence joins TRBV3-1 (or the pseudogene TRBV3-2) and TRBJ1-1, with unresolved D. Here the CDR3 reads CASSQISQDLNTEAFF. For the CDR3, the DNA is TGTGCCAGCAGCCAAATTAGCCAGGACTTGAACACTGAAGCTTTCTTT.